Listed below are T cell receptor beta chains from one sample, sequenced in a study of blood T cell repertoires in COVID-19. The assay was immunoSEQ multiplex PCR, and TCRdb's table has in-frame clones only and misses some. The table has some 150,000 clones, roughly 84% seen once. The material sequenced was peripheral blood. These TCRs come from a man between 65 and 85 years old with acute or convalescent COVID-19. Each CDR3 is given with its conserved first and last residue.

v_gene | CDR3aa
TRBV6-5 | CATTPGVAGARQYF
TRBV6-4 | CASSTPHGGKTQPQHF
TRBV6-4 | CASRNQENTEAFF
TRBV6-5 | CASATQGTLNSPLHF
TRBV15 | CATSMGLAGGPSGDQYF
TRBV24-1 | CAIWDRFYEQYF
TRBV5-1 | CASSLAGGPGNEQFF
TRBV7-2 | CASSFRTVNNYGYTF
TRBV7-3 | CASSLGQGSSYTF
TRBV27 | CASSSRGTGPGTSQHF
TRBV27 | CASGAGGRSEVADTQYF
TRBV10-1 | CASRGKPGHPLSGNTIYF
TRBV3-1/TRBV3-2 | CASSHQPAERPLHF
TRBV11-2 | CASSLGMAGSYEQYF
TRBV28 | CASSLAGVYEQYF
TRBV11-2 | CASSLGQGSFTGELFF
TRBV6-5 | CASSYRSPGSDGEQFF
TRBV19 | CASSIEPRGGEVHF
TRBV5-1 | CASSRSPQRQGGYTEAFF
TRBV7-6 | CASSYLAGGASDTGELFF
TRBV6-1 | CASSEHRAVSLNEQFF
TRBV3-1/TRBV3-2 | CASSPGPRGNEQFF
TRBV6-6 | CASSYDREDGYTF
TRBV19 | CASSISGAAKEKLFF
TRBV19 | CASTLAGLNTEAFF
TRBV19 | CASSNTPSAMQYF
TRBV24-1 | CATSEPHTSGGQSGELFF
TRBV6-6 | CASSYSTGGLAGYTF
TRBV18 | CASSQLTASSSYEQYF
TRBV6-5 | CASSSPGGGAGYTF
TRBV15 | CATSRVRGPRNTEAFF
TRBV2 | CASSGTAYNEQFF
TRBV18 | CASSPEATEAFF
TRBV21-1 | CASTYASAKANEQFF
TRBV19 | CASSMGQPLAGEKLFF
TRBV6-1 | CASSDGQSGYTF